This T cell receptor beta chain was documented in a study of blood T cell repertoires in COVID-19. Study in general: Samples taken during acute and convalescent COVID-19 were collected in the United States, Italy and Spain. Nucleic acid was either cDNA or gDNA, and it came from T cells, B-cell-depleted T cells, or PBMCs.

As processed by the authors: Using reference gene primer amplification, nucleated cell counts were estimated. Sequenced by immunoSEQ multiplex PCR; TCRdb stores in-frame clones only, minus some. D and trimming were read from the DNA, whereas the V and J calls and clone size are those reported in that table. This table has tens of thousands of clones, more than 80% appearing once. This CDR3 has 15 residues. The germline V gene encodes CDR1 LNHDA and CDR2 SQIVND (reference sequence). V lost 9 bases to trimming and J lost 1 base; unmatched junction nucleotides: 3. The TCR sequence derives from a man aged 50-60 years with active or convalescent COVID-19. Sequencing input: peripheral blood. This chain connects TRBV19 to TRBJ2-5; 15 nucleotides match TRBD2. The CDR3 DNA reads as TGTGCCAGCAGGACTAGCGGGGGGGCCCAAGAGACCCAGTACTTC. This gives the protein CASRTSGGAQETQYF.